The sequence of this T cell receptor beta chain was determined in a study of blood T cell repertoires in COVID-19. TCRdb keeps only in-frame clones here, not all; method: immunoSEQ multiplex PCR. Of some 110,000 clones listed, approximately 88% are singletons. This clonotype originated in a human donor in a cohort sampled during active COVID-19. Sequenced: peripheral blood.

CDR3 nucleotide sequence: TGCGCCAGCGAGACCAACAGGGATGACTATGGCTACACCTTC. Protein product: CASETNRDDYGYTF. The V gene is TRBV5-1, the J gene TRBJ1-2; D may be TRBD1 (6 bases). Deletions cut 7 bases from V and 3 bases from J, with 16 bases between. Per the germline V gene, CDR1 is SGHRS and CDR2 is YFSETQ. The CDR3 sequence is 14 residues long.